A single sample is the source of the 5 T cell receptor beta chains below, sequenced in a study of blood T cell repertoires in COVID-19. Sequencing was performed with immunoSEQ multiplex PCR; in TCRdb, only in-frame clones are kept and a portion is missing. The sample consists of around 70,000 clones, 90% of them appearing once. Source material: peripheral blood. The origin of the receptors is a human donor in a cohort sampled during active COVID-19.

The chain has TRBV7-9 and TRBJ1-2; 11 bases are shared with TRBD1. This CDR3 has 15 amino acids. J lost 4 bases, V lost 3 bases, and 4 bases had no gene match. CDR1 and CDR2 (germline): SEHNR, FQNEAQ (reference sequence). The CDR3 nucleotides read TGTGCCAGCAGCTTCGGACAGGGGGCACCCTATGGCTACACCTTC. Translated: CASSFGQGAPYGYTF.

The chain carries TRBV20-1 and TRBJ2-3; TRBD1 matches 8 bases. CDR1 is DFQATT, CDR2 SNEGSKA, per germline (reference sequence). The CDR3 is 16 residues long. Trimming took 6 bases from V and 0 from J; bases not matched to a gene: 11. This chain's CDR3 is CSASEQGAASTDTQYF. The CDR3, as DNA: TGCAGTGCCAGTGAGCAGGGGGCGGCAAGCACAGATACGCAGTATTTT.

V and J are TRBV6-2 or TRBV6-3 and TRBJ2-5; TRBD1 agrees at 7 bases. Unmatched junction bases numbered 2, after V lost 5 bases and J lost 2 bases. The V gene's germline CDR1 is MNHEY and CDR2 SVGEGT. The CDR3 has 13 residues. The CDR3 spells CASSPTGQETQYF. CDR3 in DNA: TGTGCCAGCAGTCCGACAGGGCAAGAGACCCAGTACTTC.

This clone was found a few times. The rearrangement joins TRBV6-2 or TRBV6-3 to TRBJ2-5; TRBD2 matches at 11 bases. CDR3 length: 14 residues. J gave up 5 bases and V 5 bases, and 4 bases lay outside the gene matches. Looked up from germline, CDR1 is MNHEY and CDR2 is SVGEGT. DNA for the CDR3: TGTGCCAGCAGTGGGCCTAGCGGGAGGGAGACCCAGTACTTC. Residues: CASSGPSGRETQYF.

This clone was observed a single time. CDR3 in amino acids: CASSGTSGRYIGYNEQFF. As DNA, the CDR3 is TGTGCCAGCTCCGGGACTAGCGGGAGGTATATCGGATACAATGAGCAGTTCTTC. V gene TRBV24-1 combines with J gene TRBJ2-1; 15 positions agree with TRBD2. CDR3 length: 18 residues. J gave up 4 bases and V 11 bases, and 14 bases lay outside the gene matches. The germline V gene encodes CDR1 KGHDR and CDR2 SFDVKD.